One and the same sample provided the 9 T cell receptor beta chains below, sequenced in a study of T cell responses to AZD1222 COVID-19 vaccine. Assay used: immunoSEQ multiplex PCR; TCRdb lists only in-frame clones, some missing. In the table there are over 85,000 clones, 85% to 95% of which are singletons. Specimen: peripheral blood, collected on day 0 of AZD1222 vaccination. These receptors came from an adult in good health.

V is TRBV29-1 and J is TRBJ2-5; 9 bases line up with TRBD1. The germline V gene has CDR1 SQVTM and CDR2 ANQGSEA. With 7 bases clipped from V and 0 bases from J, the junction kept 6 bases outside the gene matches. There are 14 residues in the CDR3. The CDR3 loop reads CSGRQGGYQETQYF. The CDR3 DNA reads TGCAGCGGTAGACAGGGGGGTTACCAAGAGACCCAGTACTTC.

The chain links TRBV19 to TRBJ2-3; tentative D call: TRBD2 (6 bases). V lost 3 bases, J lost 4 bases, and 14 bases lay in between. From germline, CDR1 is LNHDA and CDR2 SQIVND (reference sequence). CDR3 length: 15 residues. CDR3 in amino acids: CASSIYRELADTQYF. DNA for the CDR3: TGTGCCAGTAGTATCTATCGGGAGTTGGCAGATACGCAGTATTTT. The full variable domain, completed using reference TRBV19 and TRBJ2-3, is DGGITQSPKYLFRKEGQNVTLSCEQNLNHDAMYWYRQDPGQGLRLIYYSQIVNDFQKGDIAEGYSVSREKKESFPLTVTSAQKNPTAFYLCASSIYRELADTQYFGPGTRLTVL.

The chain recombines TRBV7-2 with TRBJ2-1, with unresolved D. The V end was cut by 5 bases, the J end by 10 bases, with 18 bases between. This CDR3 is 14 amino acids long. Per germline, CDR1 SGHTA and CDR2 FQGNSA. The CDR3 is CASSPTYNNVEQFF. Here the CDR3 DNA reads TGTGCCAGCAGCCCGACTTACAACAATGTCGAGCAGTTCTTC.

As regards this clone: Other DNA sequences in this specimen translate into the identical CDR3. V is TRBV5-4 and J is TRBJ1-1; D remains unclear. The CDR3 covers 13 residues. Germline V lookup: CDR1 SGHNT, CDR2 YYREEE (reference sequence). Trimming removed 1 base from V and 1 base from J, with 5 bases in between. CDR3: CASSLIGNTEAFF. In DNA form, the CDR3 reads TGTGCCAGCAGCTTGATTGGGAACACTGAAGCTTTCTTT. Filled out from reference TRBV5-4 and TRBJ1-1, the complete variable domain reads ETGVTQSPTHLIKTRGQQVTLRCSSQSGHNTVSWYQQALGQGPQFIFQYYREEENGRGNFPPRFSGLQFPNYSSELNVNALELDDSALYLCASSLIGNTEAFFGQGTRLTVV.

The V and J genes are TRBV10-2 and TRBJ2-2, with D uncertain. V was pared by 6 bases and J by 6 bases, with 8 bases between. Germline loops: CDR1 WSHSY, CDR2 SAAADI. This CDR3 comprises 12 residues. The CDR3 region is CASSHPAGELFF. CDR3 bases: TGCGCCAGCAGCCACCCTGCCGGGGAGCTGTTTTTT.

This clone was detected once. The CDR3, as DNA: TGTGCCACCAGTGGGGGGCCGAACACTGAAGCTTTCTTT. Its translation: CATSGGPNTEAFF. The V call is TRBV24-1, the J call TRBJ1-1, with a possible D match to TRBD1 (6 bases). Germline loops: CDR1 KGHDR, CDR2 SFDVKD. Trimming took off 5 bases at V and 1 base at J, with 7 bases between the two ends. The CDR3 is 13 residues long.

In its sample, this clone was seen once. V gene TRBV12-3 or TRBV12-4 combines with J gene TRBJ1-2; no clear D gene. V was shortened by 3 bases and J by 4 bases, with 9 bases between the two germline ends. The CDR3 sequence is 13 residues long. The CDR3, as DNA: TGTGCCAGCAGTTTTGTCAGAAGCTATGGCTACACCTTC. Translation gives CASSFVRSYGYTF.

V is TRBV7-9 and J is TRBJ1-1, with D uncertain. From germline, CDR1 is SEHNR and CDR2 FQNEAQ (reference sequence). This CDR3 has 13 residues. V was shortened by 1 base and J by 6 bases, with 9 bases between the two germline ends. CDR3: CASSLEVVPEAFF. The CDR3 nucleotides are TGTGCCAGCAGCTTAGAAGTCGTTCCTGAAGCTTTCTTT.

CDR3 sequence (DNA): TGTGCCAGCAGCTTGGTGCCCGCAGTGACGCAGTATTTT. This gives the protein CASSLVPAVTQYF. This rearrangement joins TRBV5-8 to TRBJ2-3; D remains unclear. CDR3 length equals 13 residues. V was cut by 0 bases and J by 9 bases, with 11 bases left in between. Germline lookup yields CDR1 SGHTS and CDR2 YDEGEE.